The text below deals with one TCR beta chain. Its antigen is not yet known. It has no much larger one-base neighbor in the sample; base qualities were not kept. This entry comes from a study of blood T cell repertoires in COVID-19 (TCRdb year 2020). The study in broad terms: Samples from collaborators originated in the United States, Italy and Spain and spanned both the acute and convalescent phases of COVID-19. The material from the prospective study consisted of cDNA or gDNA derived from T cells, B-cell-depleted T cells, or PBMCs. Subjects who had been exposed to COVID-19, were actively infected with it, or had recovered from it provided the deeply sampled blood TCRbeta repertoires that made up the dataset. The repertoires were made available in a free public database intended to serve as a resource for research on the immune response to SARS-CoV-2. The samples were drawn from the first 160 participants of the ongoing ImmuneRACE study and from about 1,200 subjects provided by 6 global collaborators. Sample metadata almost always included a de-identified subject ID, COVID-19 status, age in years and sex. HLA class I and class II types, where available, came from metadata supplied by the sample provider rather than from assay-based typing. Broader findings and caveats from the paper: How much clinical and demographic metadata was included differed by source and by participant, and the metadata was provided uncurated.

CDR1 SGHRS and CDR2 YFSETQ were looked up in the germline V gene. Trimming takes 3 bases from V and 4 bases from J, and the germline ends sit 15 bases apart. The CDR3 sequence holds 15 residues, the cysteine and phenylalanine included. Only CDR3 DNA is held: 45 bases, read in frame from base 1. TCRbeta CDR3 regions were amplified from genomic DNA by means of the immunoSEQ Assay, a bias-controlled multiplex PCR. As for the authors' bioinformatics: The number of nucleated cells in each sample was estimated by amplification of reference gene primers within the assay. To quantify the absolute abundance of each unique TCRbeta CDR3 rearrangement, sequence reads were collapsed and filtered. For each sample, productive Simpson clonality was calculated as the square root of Simpson's diversity index across productive rearrangements. Not all clones reach the TCRdb copy of this immuneACCESS table, which keeps in-frame sequences only. Checked studies attribute under half of the gap to unresolved V genes and leave the rest unexplained. That table supplies the V and J calls and clone size; D and trimming were determined from the DNA. Here the sample has 300,000 or so clones; approximately 90% occur a single time. The ten largest clonotypes hold 2.2% of the sample.

At one collaborating source in Seattle, patients were enrolled during active infection and were followed longitudinally through the course of disease. Whole blood was collected in K2EDTA tubes by collaborating institutions according to the institutions' own protocols. Collaborator samples were shipped for TCRbeta analysis as frozen whole blood, isolated PBMCs, or DNA extracted from either sample type. The sequenced sample consisted of peripheral blood. The chain is made from TRBV5-1 and TRBJ2-3; the D gene is perhaps TRBD1, from 6 matching bases. This TCR was recovered from a woman in her twenties or thirties with COVID-19, enrolled during active disease. CDR3 sequence: CASSWQDRSADTQYF. The base sequence is TGCGCCAGCAGCTGGCAGGACAGAAGCGCAGATACGCAGTATTTT.